The clone carrying this TCR beta chain was observed a single time. The antigen is unknown. The repertoire was sequenced with immunoSEQ multiplex PCR; TCRdb's copy has only in-frame clones and lacks some. The data show about 87,000 clones, around 87% seen once. The data originate from a study of T cell responses to AZD1222 COVID-19 vaccine. Germline loops: CDR1 SGHTA, CDR2 FQGNSA. Trimming removed 5 bases from V and 7 bases from J, with 18 bases in between. This CDR3 has 14 amino acids. Points from the study as a whole: Close to half of spike-specific TCRs reportedly recognize unmutated variant regions. Clonal diversity was possibly underestimated; the donors were predominantly white British and more often female.

The sample was peripheral blood, taken on day 0 of AZD1222 vaccination. V gene TRBV7-2 combines with J gene TRBJ2-7; tentatively, D is TRBD1 (6 bases). This TCR was sampled from an adult in good health. The CDR3 sequence is CASSIPQGGGEQYF. In nucleotides, the CDR3 is TGTGCCAGCAGCATACCACAGGGTGGGGGAGAGCAGTACTTC.